These 24 T cell receptor beta chains originate from one sample sequenced in a study of cytomegalovirus exposure and HLA in healthy donors. Primers included in the PCR were 60 Vbeta and 13 Jbeta primers. Generated by immunoSEQ multiplex PCR, the TCRdb table keeps only in-frame clones and is missing some. The table shows about 76,000 clones, with under 80% occurring only once. The source material was PBMCs. These receptors were collected from a man between 60 and 70 years old in good health and CMV-seropositive.

V usage is TRBV5-3 and J usage is TRBJ2-7, with D perhaps matching TRBD1 (6 bases). TRBV5-3 is annotated as an ORF whose role is uncertain. Trimming left V 4 bases short and J 0 bases short, with 11 bases between. The CDR3 loop spans 14 amino acids. CDR3 sequence (DNA): TGTGCCAGAAGCCACTACAGGGACTCCTACGAGCAGTACTTC. This encodes CARSHYRDSYEQYF.

V is TRBV11-2 and J is TRBJ1-6; 10 positions agree with TRBD1. The germline V gene has CDR1 SGHAT and CDR2 FQNNGV. The CDR3 extends over 16 amino acids. The ends lost 6 bases at V and 6 bases at J; junction bases unmatched: 8. This CDR3 is CASRSIRDRGNSPLHF. The CDR3 DNA follows: TGTGCCAGCAGGAGTATAAGGGACAGGGGTAATTCACCCCTCCACTTT.

The chain carries TRBV27 and TRBJ1-5; a possible D gene is TRBD1 (6 bases). V lost 3 bases and J lost 7, with 13 bases in between. Germline lookup yields CDR1 MNHEY and CDR2 SMNVEV (reference sequence). There are 14 residues in the CDR3. For the CDR3, the DNA is TGTGCCAGCAGTTTTCAGGGGATCAGCCAGCCCCAGCATTTT. Translation gives CASSFQGISQPQHF.

The chain carries TRBV6-1 and TRBJ2-5; tentative D call: TRBD2 (6 bases). This CDR3 comprises 13 residues. Looked up from germline, CDR1 is MNHNS and CDR2 is SASEGT. Trimming stripped 5 bases from V and 5 bases from J, with 12 bases between. CDR3 in DNA: TGTGCCAGCAGTTTTTCGGGGGTGGAGACCCAGTACTTC. Translating it yields CASSFSGVETQYF.

This clone was counted a few times. This chain connects TRBV2 to TRBJ2-2, with D tentatively TRBD1 (5 bases). CDR1 is SNHLY, CDR2 FYNNEI, per germline. V lost 6 bases and J lost 6, with 26 bases in between. The CDR3 runs to 18 residues. For the CDR3, the DNA is TGTGCCAGCAGGGGGCTGGTTCCGACAGTGGCGAGCGCCGGGGAGCTGTTTTTT. The encoded protein is CASRGLVPTVASAGELFF.

On this clone itself: Other DNA sequences from this sample encode an identical CDR3 as well. The CDR3 spells CASSLAPGMNTEAFF. For the CDR3, the DNA is TGCGCCAGCAGCTTGGCCCCAGGGATGAACACTGAAGCTTTCTTT. The chain carries TRBV5-1 and TRBJ1-1; D is perhaps TRBD1 (5 bases). Looked up from germline, CDR1 is SGHRS and CDR2 is YFSETQ. The CDR3 totals 15 residues. V was shortened by 0 bases and J by 0 bases, with 9 bases between the two germline ends.

This clone has a handful of counts. This chain connects TRBV4-3 to TRBJ1-4; D is unresolved. The germline V gene has CDR1 LGHNA and CDR2 YSLEER. This CDR3 spans 15 amino acids. Trimming stripped 1 base from V and 5 bases from J, with 11 bases between. The CDR3 spells CASSQGDKQNEKLFF. CDR3 coding DNA: TGCGCCAGCAGCCAAGGAGACAAACAGAATGAAAAACTGTTTTTT.

This clone has a handful of counts. The chain employs TRBV6-6 and TRBJ1-1; TRBD1 matches 7 bases. From germline, CDR1 is MNHNY and CDR2 SVGAGI (reference sequence). This CDR3 is 15 amino acids long. With V trimmed by 6 bases and J by 2 bases, 9 bases remained unmatched. In DNA, the CDR3 is TGTGCCAGCAGCCCGAGACAGGGACGAAACACTGAAGCTTTCTTT. Its translation: CASSPRQGRNTEAFF.

This chain joins TRBV4-3 and TRBJ1-2; the D gene is possibly TRBD1 (6 bases). Per the germline V gene, CDR1 is LGHNA and CDR2 is YSLEER. The length of the CDR3 is 15 residues. Trimming removed 4 bases at V and 1 base at J, with 13 bases between. CDR3 sequence: CASSPQGFLNYGYTF. CDR3 DNA sequence: TGCGCCAGCAGCCCCCAGGGGTTCCTTAACTATGGCTACACCTTC.

The chain combines TRBV7-6 with TRBJ2-3; D perhaps matches TRBD1 (6 bases). V shed 6 bases and J shed 5 bases, with 18 bases lying between them. CDR3 size: 15 residues. The germline gives CDR1 SGHVS, CDR2 FNYEAQ. DNA of the CDR3: TGTGCCAGCAGGCGGACAGTAGGTACCGAAGATACGCAGTATTTT. This sequence encodes CASRRTVGTEDTQYF.

The rearrangement links TRBV6-1 to TRBJ2-2; TRBD1 matches 12 bases. Germline V CDR1 and CDR2: MNHNS, SASEGT. This CDR3 has 15 amino acids. Trimming at V came to 6 bases and at J to 7 bases, leaving 6 bases not matched to a gene. CDR3 bases: TGTGCCAGCAGGGGGACAGGGGGCGCGAGCGGGGAGCTGTTTTTT. Amino acid sequence: CASRGTGGASGELFF.

The chain is built from TRBV15 and TRBJ1-4; TRBD1 agrees at 9 bases. Per germline, CDR1 LNHNV and CDR2 YYDKDF (reference sequence). The CDR3 totals 16 residues. J lost 6 bases, V lost 1 base, and 6 bases had no gene match. The CDR3: CATSRGDRDLDEKLFF. The CDR3 DNA follows: TGTGCCACCAGCAGAGGGGACAGGGACTTGGATGAAAAACTGTTTTTT.

The chain joins TRBV10-3 to TRBJ1-5, with a weak D call TRBD1 (6 bases). Deletions cut 7 bases from V and 2 bases from J, with 9 bases between. Germline lookup yields CDR1 ENHRY and CDR2 SYGVKD. The CDR3 spans 13 residues. CDR3 coding DNA: TGTGCCATCAAACAGGGTGGCAATCAGCCCCAGCATTTT. Its translation is CAIKQGGNQPQHF.

The V gene is TRBV6-6, the J gene TRBJ1-2; weak D call: TRBD1 (5 bases). The CDR3 consists of 14 residues. Germline V gives CDR1 MNHNY, CDR2 SVGAGI (reference sequence). V lost 0 bases to trimming and J lost 9 bases, with 14 bases between them. The CDR3 loop is CASSYSWGADSYTF. CDR3 in DNA: TGTGCCAGCAGTTACTCGTGGGGCGCCGATAGCTACACCTTC.

CDR3 coding DNA: TGCAGCGTTATTATCCAGGGTGGGACTGAAGCTTTCTTT. Translating it yields CSVIIQGGTEAFF. The chain couples TRBV29-1 to TRBJ1-1, with TRBD1 as a possible D gene (5 bases). CDR1 and CDR2 (germline): SQVTM, ANQGSEA. With 5 bases removed from V and 5 bases from J, the gap between germline ends came to 15 bases. The CDR3 consists of 13 residues.

This rearrangement joins TRBV19 to TRBJ2-1, with 12 bases identical to TRBD2. V dropped 5 bases and J dropped 5; count of bases not matched to a gene: 16. CDR1 is LNHDA, CDR2 SQIVND, per germline (reference sequence). The CDR3 extends over 19 amino acids. CDR3 coding DNA: TGTGCCAGTAGTCTCGGACAGGGGAGGACTAGCGGGAAAGACAATGAGCAGTTCTTC. Protein sequence: CASSLGQGRTSGKDNEQFF.

This clone appeared a few times. The gene calls are TRBV21-1 and TRBJ2-1; the D call TRBD2 from the table was never checked on the DNA. TRBV21-1 is marked as a pseudogene. This CDR3 has 16 amino acids. CDR3 sequence reads: CASNQGSPRRGNEQFF. CDR3 nucleotides: TGTGCCAGCAACCAAGGGAGCCCGAGGAGAGGCAATGAGCAGTTCTTC.

The chain recombines TRBV13 with TRBJ2-1, with TRBD2 matching over 14 bases. Germline loops: CDR1 PRHDT, CDR2 FYEKMQ (reference sequence). The CDR3 consists of 15 residues. The trim removed 8 bases at V and 8 bases at J, leaving 8 bases unmatched. The CDR3 is CASGSGTSGGYEQFF. The DNA for the CDR3 is TGTGCCAGCGGCTCCGGGACTAGCGGGGGATATGAGCAGTTCTTC.

The chain links TRBV7-8 to TRBJ2-5; 10 bases line up with TRBD1. The tail of the sequence fits TRBJ2-7 better, so the J call may be wrong. In germline, CDR1 is SGHVS, CDR2 FQNEAQ. The CDR3 sequence is 14 residues long. The CDR3 reads CASSRQGARYEQYF. For the CDR3, the DNA is TGTGCCAGCAGCAGACAGGGGGCGAGGTACGAGCAGTACTTC.

This clone was seen just once. V usage is TRBV11-2 and J usage is TRBJ2-5; D not resolved. Trimming removed 3 bases at V and 5 bases at J, with 7 bases between. In germline, CDR1 is SGHAT, CDR2 FQNNGV. The CDR3 has 12 residues. This CDR3 reads CASSFSFETQYF. The CDR3 DNA is TGTGCCAGCAGCTTCTCCTTTGAGACCCAGTACTTC.

This chain joins TRBV7-3 and TRBJ2-3; TRBD2 aligns across 10 bases. The CDR3 totals 15 residues. Trimming took 4 bases from V and 6 from J; bases not matched to a gene: 7. Germline CDR1 and CDR2: SGHTA and FQGTGA. In DNA, the CDR3 is TGTGCCAGCAGCTCGTCCGGGACTAGCGCCGATACGCAGTATTTT. Encoded protein: CASSSSGTSADTQYF.

The chain links TRBV5-1 to TRBJ1-2; TRBD1 aligns across 9 bases. Losses at the gene ends were 4 bases for V and 3 bases for J; bases not matched to a gene: 4. The CDR3 sequence is 14 residues long. Germline assignment: CDR1 SGHRS and CDR2 YFSETQ. Here the CDR3 DNA reads TGCGCCAGCAGCCGACAGGGGGATCACTATGGCTACACCTTC. Protein product: CASSRQGDHYGYTF.

This clone was detected once. V gene TRBV28 combines with J gene TRBJ2-7, with D possibly TRBD1 on 6 matching bases. V was clipped by 3 bases and J by 5 bases, with 14 bases between them. Looked up from germline, CDR1 is MDHEN and CDR2 is SYDVKM. This CDR3 comprises 14 residues. CDR3 coding DNA: TGTGCCAGCAGTTTTCGGCAGGGGAAGAACGAGCAGTACTTC. Residues: CASSFRQGKNEQYF. The complete variable domain, with remaining parts taken from reference TRBV28 and TRBJ2-7, reads DVKVTQSSRYLVKRTGEKVFLECVQDMDHENMFWYRQDPGLGLRLIYFSYDVKMKEKGDIPEGYSVSREKKERFSLILESASTNQTSMYLCASSFRQGKNEQYFGPGTRLTVT.

V gene TRBV5-1 combines with J gene TRBJ2-7; TRBD1 aligns across 9 bases. The V segment lost 2 bases and the J segment 3 bases; nucleotides outside the gene matches: 3. Germline V gene data show CDR1 as SGHRS and CDR2 as YFSETQ. This CDR3 comprises 14 residues. As DNA, the CDR3 is TGCGCCAGCAGCTTAACAGGGGGCTTCTACGAGCAGTACTTC. This codes for CASSLTGGFYEQYF.